Given below is one TCR beta chain in context. The sample originates from a study of long-term antiretroviral therapy in people with HIV. immunoSEQ v3.0 was run at survey level. Clones were sequenced by immunoSEQ multiplex PCR, and TCRdb holds only the in-frame ones, with some missing. Of almost 30,000 clones listed, around 89% were seen once; the top ten hold around 9%. V lost 6 bases, J lost 8 bases, and 9 bases lay in between. CDR3 length: 11 residues. Germline loops: CDR1 MNHEY, CDR2 SMNVEV (reference sequence). Each specimen consisted of 1-10 million cryopreserved PBMC prior to extraction of DNA. This sequence was found in a man aged 45-60 years with HIV. The chain employs TRBV27 and TRBJ2-3; D unresolved. The source was unsorted PBMCs, collected 3.2 years before starting antiretroviral therapy. This CDR3 is CASSVSGTQYF. The CDR3 DNA follows: TGTGCCAGCAGCGTCTCAGGTACGCAGTATTTT.